One T cell receptor (beta chain) is described in this entry. After removal of 1 base from V and 3 bases from J, the junction contained 4 bases not matched to a gene. The CDR3 has 15 residues. CDR1 is DFQATT, CDR2 SNEGSKA, per germline (reference sequence). The data were obtained in a study of CD8 T cells in Susac syndrome. Reverse transcription used about 0.45 to 1 ug RNA and random hexamers. The method of amplification for TCR beta CDR3 was immunoSEQ multiplex PCR, covering 54 Vbeta and 13 Jbeta. TCRdb called the immunoSEQ multiplex PCR reads again in MiXCR, with one record for every CDR3 protein. The data show some 180,000 distinct CDR3 sequences, approximately 93% seen once. CD8+ and CD4+ T cells from blood underwent TCR beta sequencing.

This clonotype originated in a human donor in good health. What was sequenced was CD4+ T cells from PBMCs. The chain joins TRBV20-1 to TRBJ1-5; 9 positions match TRBD1. CDR3 coding DNA: TGCAGTGCTAGAGGTTGGACAGGGGCCAATCAGCCCCAGCATTTT. Protein product: CSARGWTGANQPQHF.